This note documents a single TCR beta chain sequence. It has no known antigen specificity. It has no much larger one-base neighbor in the sample; base qualities were not kept. TCR CDR3 regions were amplified from genomic DNA by multiplex PCR using the deep immunoSEQ assay. For each cell subset, the extracted genomic DNA was distributed evenly across all wells of several immunoSEQ 96-well plates, and each plate served as one replicate. Each replicate PCR for sorted subsets received about 210 ng genomic DNA, equal to roughly 30,000 T cell genomes. The purified libraries were quantified using a Qubit 3.0 fluorometer, sized with a Bioanalyzer 2100, and then quantified again using the KAPA Library Quantification kit. Every immunoSEQ 96-well plate was sequenced on a separate single-read 150-cycle Illumina NextSeq 550 flow cell. The paper's data handling went like this. Because only junctional sequences without quality scores were contained in the immunoSEQ output, filtering matching that applied to full-length reads could not be performed. Sequences were annotated with PyIR, a Python wrapper for IgBLAST v1.9, and V/J genes and CDR3 were assigned using IMGT germline references. Reads were removed for weak V/J assignments (E-value above 1e-6), missing CDR3, stop codons, out-of-frame junctions, or ambiguous translated residues. V3J clonotypes were defined as sequences sharing an identical inferred V gene, J gene, and CDR3 amino acid sequence. Percentage overlap between repertoires was computed as shared unique clonotypes divided by the size of the smaller repertoire. Richness of each repertoire was evaluated using RTK rarefaction, the Chao1 estimator, and Recon v2.1 estimates of unobserved clonotypes. For all TCRbeta clonotypes obtained by the gDNA method from a handful of donors, generation probabilities were computed with OLGA. This immuneACCESS table, as held by TCRdb, lists in-frame sequences with V and J called but not all clones. Of the missing ones, under half trace to an unresolved V gene in checked studies; the others have no known cause. D and trimming were read from the DNA, whereas the V and J calls and clone size are those reported in that table. The sample contains under 750,000 clones, around 70% of them found a single time. Over 1.5% of the sample belongs to the ten largest clones.

The donors were healthy, HIV-negative adults with no recently reported acute infections or vaccinations. Every donor was a Caucasian adult living in Nashville, Tennessee, USA. CD4+ T cells were enriched by magnetic negative selection, after which naive cells were positively selected on CD45RA and the negative fraction was taken as the memory subset. Blood was obtained by leukapheresis, after which PBMCs were separated by Ficoll-Histopaque density gradient centrifugation and cryopreserved in liquid nitrogen vapor phase. Analytical flow cytometry was used to check the purity and quantity of each magnetically sorted T cell population. From each sorted fraction, genomic DNA was isolated and quantified by UV absorbance on a Nanodrop 2000c. The data were obtained in a study of shared clonotypes between healthy human individuals (TCRdb year 2020). At the level of the whole study: The cohort included three men and a couple of women between 18 and 49 years of age. The study deeply sequenced blood TCR repertoires of five healthy adults to estimate repertoire size and the extent of clonotype sharing between individuals. For each donor, three plates each were used for CD4 naive and CD4 memory, two plates were used for CD8 naive, and one plate was used for CD8 memory. Libraries were prepared and TCR repertoires were sequenced by different laboratories using diverse techniques, in order to increase sequencing depth and limit assay-specific biases. Leukapheresis yielded between about 0.85 and 10 billion PBMCs per donor.

From the cysteine up to the phenylalanine, the CDR3 has a length of 13 residues. The DNA shown is the 39-base CDR3, in frame from base 1. V and J are truncated by 2 bases and 16 bases respectively, leaving an intervening sequence of 18 bases. From a lookup of the germline V gene, CDR1 and CDR2 are MDHEN and SYDVKM. What the research found in general, with its limitations: Pairwise subsampling led to the expectation that sequencing depth would affect the degree of clonotype sharing among donors. Incomplete sequencing was indicated by rarefaction of sorted-subset datasets, despite the large sequencing depth. Compared with non-shared clonotypes, clonotypes shared by all four sorted-subset donors had higher generation probabilities. Across four donors, roughly 5.4% of naive CD4, 3% to 4% of naive CD8, 2.3% of memory CD4, and under 0.45% of memory CD8 clonotypes were shared. Naive subsets generally had larger estimated clonotype richness than memory subsets. The genetic and exposure-history diversity represented was limited by the small number of donors. Only blood was sampled, and tissue TCR repertoires likely differ from those in blood.

This sequence originates from a woman in her thirties in good health. Sequences were obtained from memory CD4+ T cells sorted from blood. Per the publication, the cell subset or site label means: CD45RA-negative fraction. Here the chain combines TRBV28 and TRBJ1-5; the D gene lacks a confident call. This receptor carries the CDR3 CASSLNKVAEKHF. The base sequence is TGTGCCAGCAGTTTAAATAAGGTGGCCGAAAAACATTTT.